This record concerns one T cell receptor beta chain sequence. How the authors handled the data: Estimated nucleated cell counts came from reference gene primer amplification. TCRdb keeps only in-frame clones here, not all; method: immunoSEQ multiplex PCR. V, J and clone size are taken as reported in that table, and D and trimming were inferred from the DNA itself. The sample shows about 82,000 clones, around 82% of them seen only once. The sample comes from a study of blood T cell repertoires in COVID-19. Across the study: Spain, Italy and the United States supplied samples that represented acute and convalescent COVID-19. PBMCs, B-cell-depleted T cells, or T cells provided the cDNA or gDNA that made up the material.

It was during active infection that Seattle patients were enrolled and then longitudinally followed. The source is a man aged 55 to 70 with COVID-19, enrolled during active disease. The sample was peripheral blood.

The CDR3 DNA is TGTGCCAGCAGCGGGGACACCTACTCCTACGAGCAGTACTTC. Translating it yields CASSGDTYSYEQYF. The V gene is TRBV9, the J gene TRBJ2-7, with D maybe TRBD1 (6 bases). Germline V gives CDR1 SGDLS, CDR2 YYNGEE. CDR3 size: 14 residues. V lost 3 bases to trimming and J lost 0 bases, with 10 bases between them. Based on the CDR3 plus reference TRBV9 and TRBJ2-7, the full variable domain is DSGVTQTPKHLITATGQRVTLRCSPRSGDLSVYWYQQSLDQGLQFLIQYYNGEERAKGNILERFSAQQFPDLHSELNLSSLELGDSALYFCASSGDTYSYEQYFGPGTRLTVT.